This T cell receptor beta chain was found in a study of blood T cell repertoires in COVID-19 (dated by TCRdb to the early 2020s). Looking at the study overall: Samples from collaborators originated in the United States, Italy and Spain and spanned both the acute and convalescent phases of COVID-19. The material from the prospective study consisted of cDNA or gDNA derived from T cells, B-cell-depleted T cells, or PBMCs. The dataset comprised deeply sampled blood TCRbeta repertoires from subjects exposed to, actively infected with, or recovered from COVID-19. A freely available public database, intended as a resource for researchers studying the immune response to SARS-CoV-2, is where the repertoires were released. Samples were obtained from the ongoing ImmuneRACE study (first 160 participants) and from approximately 1,200 subjects provided by 6 global collaborators. A de-identified subject ID, COVID-19 status, age in years and sex were almost always included in the sample metadata. Where available, HLA class I and class II types were obtained from metadata supplied by the sample provider rather than from assay-based typing. On the study overall, not on this receptor specifically: How much clinical and demographic metadata was included differed by source and by participant, and the metadata was provided uncurated.

Participants in the prospective study were enrolled through a virtual design, were aged roughly 18 to 90 years, and lived in roughly 24 United States geographic areas. In the prospective study, cohorts were assigned on the basis of participant-reported clinical history obtained from a screening survey and a study questionnaire. Exposed participants had been in contact with someone with a PCR-confirmed or clinician-diagnosed COVID-19 case within 2 weeks of study entry. Each participant in the prospective study had whole blood, serum and a nasopharyngeal or oropharyngeal swab collected by mobile phlebotomists. Participants in the prospective study had the option to provide additional blood draws and questionnaires over an approximately 2-month period. Before DNA extraction, blood samples from the prospective study were shipped at room temperature or frozen. TCRbeta CDR3 regions were amplified from genomic DNA by means of the immunoSEQ Assay, a bias-controlled multiplex PCR. The published analysis was carried out like this. The number of nucleated cells in each sample was estimated by amplification of reference gene primers within the assay. To quantify the absolute abundance of each unique TCRbeta CDR3 rearrangement, sequence reads were collapsed and filtered. For each sample, productive Simpson clonality was calculated as the square root of Simpson's diversity index over productive rearrangements. In TCRdb, the immuneACCESS table is reduced to in-frame sequences with V and J assigned. These tables do not hold every clone; where another copy was compared, an unresolved V gene accounts for under half, and the others remain unexplained. V, J and clone size reflect that table, while D and trimming were determined from the DNA. This sample is represented by roughly 150,000 clones; around 80% of them were singletons. The leading ten clones occupy 1.5% to 2% of the sample.

V is shortened by 3 bases, J by 0 bases, and the region joining them spans 19 bases. Reading from cysteine to phenylalanine, the CDR3 counts 17 amino acids. Only the CDR3 DNA is retained, 51 bases long and in frame from the first base. The germline V gene (reference sequence) yields DFQATT for CDR1 and SNEGSKA for CDR2. Turning to this clone: The antigen this receptor binds is unknown. Base qualities are not at hand, and no much larger clone is one base apart.

Rearrangement joined TRBV20-1 to TRBJ2-3; the D gene is possibly TRBD2, with 6 bases matching. The receptor's source is a woman between 18 and 29 years old who had been exposed to COVID-19. Specimen: PBMCs or T cells enriched from blood (not recorded which). DNA sequence: TGCAGTGCTAGTAGACTTGGGTGGACTACTAGCACAGATACGCAGTATTTT. Its product reads: CSASRLGWTTSTDTQYF.